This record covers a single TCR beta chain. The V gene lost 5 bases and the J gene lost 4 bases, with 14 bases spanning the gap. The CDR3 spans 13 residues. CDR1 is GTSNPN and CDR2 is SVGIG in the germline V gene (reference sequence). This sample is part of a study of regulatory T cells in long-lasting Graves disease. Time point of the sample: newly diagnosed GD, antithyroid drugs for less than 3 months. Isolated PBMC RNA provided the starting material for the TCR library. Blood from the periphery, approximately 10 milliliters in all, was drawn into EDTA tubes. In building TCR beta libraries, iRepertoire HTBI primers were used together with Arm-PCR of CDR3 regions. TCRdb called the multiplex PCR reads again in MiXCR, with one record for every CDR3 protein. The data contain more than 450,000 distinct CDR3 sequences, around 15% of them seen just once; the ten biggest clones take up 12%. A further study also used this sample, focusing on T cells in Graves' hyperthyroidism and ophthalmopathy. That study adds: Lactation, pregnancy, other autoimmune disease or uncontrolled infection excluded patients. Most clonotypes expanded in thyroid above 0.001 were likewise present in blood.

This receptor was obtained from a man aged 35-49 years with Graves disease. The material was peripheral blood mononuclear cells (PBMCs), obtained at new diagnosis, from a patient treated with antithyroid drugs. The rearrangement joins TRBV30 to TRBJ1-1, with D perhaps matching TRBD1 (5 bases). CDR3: CAWATGTSTEAFF. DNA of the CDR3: TGTGCCTGGGCCACCGGGACGAGCACTGAAGCTTTCTTT. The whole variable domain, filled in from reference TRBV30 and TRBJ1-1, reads SQTIHQWPATLVQPVGSPLSLECTVEGTSNPNLYWYRQAAGRGLQLLFYSVGIGQISSEVPQNLSASRPQDRQFILSSKKLLLSDSGFYLCAWATGTSTEAFFGQGTRLTVV.